This T cell receptor (beta chain) was identified in a study of radiation and T cells in renal cell carcinoma. Measured with immunoSEQ multiplex PCR; TCRdb has only the in-frame clones, and not every one. The table shows some 100,000 clones, with over 65% occurring only once. CDR3 size: 13 residues. Germline V gene sequence: CDR1 SGHDN, CDR2 FVKESK. The ends were cut back, 3 bases at V and 5 bases at J, with 10 bases in the middle. Time point denoted: baseline pretreatment blood. Treatment given: 15 Gy SBRT to primary tumor, nephrectomy 4 weeks later. The clonotype originates from a man aged 55 to 70 with renal cell carcinoma. Sequencing was performed on blood, taken from a patient whose treatment included radiotherapy and nephrectomy. The genes are TRBV14 and TRBJ1-1; D gene ambiguous. This CDR3 reads CASSQGTVTEAFF. CDR3 sequence (DNA): TGTGCCAGCAGCCAGGGAACTGTGACTGAAGCTTTCTTT.